One and the same sample provided the 20 T cell receptor beta chains below, sequenced in a study of OX40 agonist ivuxolimab in advanced cancers. Method: immunoSEQ multiplex PCR; TCRdb's copy keeps in-frame clones and lacks some. Of 45,000 to 55,000 clones in the sample, 81% were seen once. The source material was CD4+ or CD8+ T cells sorted from blood, sampled in a trial of the OX40 agonist ivuxolimab. The receptors were sampled from an adult with an advanced solid tumor such as melanoma, head and neck, liver or kidney cancer.

The CDR3 DNA sequence: TGTGCCAGCAGCTTTGGGTGGGCGAGCCACAATGAGCAGTTCTTC. This gives the protein CASSFGWASHNEQFF. The V and J genes are TRBV5-5 and TRBJ2-1; the D is unclear. CDR3 size: 15 residues. V lost 2 bases and J lost 5, with 14 bases in between. Germline CDR1 SGHKS, CDR2 YYEKEE (reference sequence).

This clone came up a few times. This chain connects TRBV7-8 to TRBJ2-1, with D possibly being TRBD2 (6 bases). V was trimmed by 2 bases and J by 10 bases, leaving 18 bases between them. Germline CDR1 is SGHVS and CDR2 is FQNEAQ. This CDR3 is built from 15 residues. In DNA form, the CDR3 reads TGTGCCAGCAGCTTAACGGACCTCGGAGGGTGGGAGCAGTTCTTC. Amino acid sequence: CASSLTDLGGWEQFF.

J is TRBJ2-2 and V is TRBV4-3; 7 nucleotides align to TRBD1. Trimming cost V 2 bases and J 0 bases; bases outside gene matches: 0. Germline values: CDR1 LGHNA, CDR2 YSLEER. The CDR3 is made up of 15 amino acids. This CDR3 is CASSQQGANTGELFF. The CDR3, as DNA: TGCGCCAGCAGCCAACAGGGGGCGAACACCGGGGAGCTGTTTTTT.

The V gene is TRBV18, the J gene TRBJ2-7, with D possibly being TRBD1 or TRBD2 (5 bases each). Trimming cost V 0 bases and J 5 bases, with 11 bases left between them. CDR3 length: 14 residues. Germline CDR1 KGHSH, CDR2 LQKENI. CDR3 in amino acids: CASSPPGRGDEQYF. In nucleotides, the CDR3 is TGTGCCAGCTCACCACCGGGCAGAGGGGACGAGCAGTACTTC.

The rearrangement joins TRBV6-5 to TRBJ1-1, with 8 bases lining up with TRBD1. Trimming at V came to 5 bases and at J to 0 bases, leaving 2 bases not matched to a gene. Germline V gene lookup returns CDR1 MNHEY and CDR2 SVGAGI. The CDR3 length is 14 residues. This CDR3 is CASSQDRVNTEAFF. CDR3 DNA: TGTGCCAGCAGTCAGGACAGGGTGAACACTGAAGCTTTCTTT.

The chain uses TRBV19 and TRBJ1-2; 9 positions match TRBD1. Germline values: CDR1 LNHDA, CDR2 SQIVND (reference sequence). Unmatched junction bases numbered 6, after V lost 1 base and J lost 6 bases. This CDR3 has 15 residues. DNA for the CDR3: TGTGCCAGTAGTATAGGAGTAACAGGGGGCGATGGCTACACCTTC. Translated, it gives CASSIGVTGGDGYTF.

This chain links TRBV19 with TRBJ1-1, with D unclear. Germline V gene sequence: CDR1 LNHDA, CDR2 SQIVND (reference sequence). The CDR3 loop spans 14 amino acids. V was trimmed by 2 bases and J by 1 base, leaving 8 bases between them. The CDR3 DNA is TGTGCCAGTAGTATAACTCTAGGGAACACTGAAGCTTTCTTT. This gives the protein CASSITLGNTEAFF. Filled out from reference TRBV19 and TRBJ1-1, the complete variable domain reads DGGITQSPKYLFRKEGQNVTLSCEQNLNHDAMYWYRQDPGQGLRLIYYSQIVNDFQKGDIAEGYSVSREKKESFPLTVTSAQKNPTAFYLCASSITLGNTEAFFGQGTRLTVV.

The chain recombines TRBV9 with TRBJ2-2; 7 nucleotides align to TRBD1. This CDR3 spans 15 amino acids. With V trimmed by 4 bases and J by 0 bases, 3 bases remained unmatched. The germline V gene encodes CDR1 SGDLS and CDR2 YYNGEE. The chain's CDR3 is CASSQTGSNTGELFF. The CDR3 region has the DNA TGTGCCAGCAGCCAGACAGGGTCGAACACCGGGGAGCTGTTTTTT.

This chain joins TRBV5-1 and TRBJ2-5, with 9 bases fitting TRBD2. With 3 bases clipped from V and 3 bases from J, the junction kept 9 bases outside the gene matches. Germline values: CDR1 SGHRS, CDR2 YFSETQ. There are 16 residues in the CDR3. CDR3 amino acids: CASSYPTEREEETQYF. The CDR3 DNA reads as TGCGCCAGCAGCTACCCGACCGAGCGGGAGGAAGAGACCCAGTACTTC.

The chain links TRBV7-2 to TRBJ1-5; D remains ambiguous. The V and J ends lost 1 base and 0 bases respectively, with 13 bases between them. The CDR3 contains 17 residues. The germline gives CDR1 SGHTA, CDR2 FQGNSA. CDR3 loop: CASSLDTHLNSNQPQHF. In DNA, the CDR3 is TGTGCCAGCAGCTTAGACACACACCTAAATAGCAATCAGCCCCAGCATTTT. Variable domain in full (rest from reference TRBV7-2 and TRBJ1-5): GAGVSQSPSNKVTEKGKDVELRCDPISGHTALYWYRQSLGQGLEFLIYFQGNSAPDKSGLPSDRFSAERTGGSVSTLTIQRTQQEDSAVYLCASSLDTHLNSNQPQHFGDGTRLSIL.

The chain carries TRBV4-3 and TRBJ2-1, with D tentatively TRBD2 (5 bases). This CDR3 comprises 13 residues. Germline V gene data show CDR1 as LGHNA and CDR2 as YSLEER. The germline V and J ends were trimmed by 4 bases and 8 bases, with 12 bases remaining between them. The CDR3 sequence is CASSLTRSYEQFF. CDR3 bases: TGCGCCAGCAGCCTCACTAGGAGCTATGAGCAGTTCTTC.

J is TRBJ2-1 and V is TRBV7-9, with 9 bases that match TRBD1. Trimming at V came to 1 base and at J to 1 base, leaving 8 bases not matched to a gene. Per germline, CDR1 SEHNR and CDR2 FQNEAQ (reference sequence). The CDR3 sequence is 18 residues long. The CDR3 loop is CASSLEAGQGGSYNEQFF. The CDR3 DNA reads TGTGCCAGCAGCTTAGAGGCGGGACAGGGTGGGTCCTACAATGAGCAGTTCTTC.

This chain links TRBV7-9 with TRBJ2-2; D tentatively reads TRBD1 or TRBD2 (5 bases each). V lost 7 bases and J lost 4, with 10 bases in between. There are 13 residues in the CDR3. Germline V CDR1 and CDR2: SEHNR, FQNEAQ (reference sequence). The CDR3 sequence is CASNYGGTGELFF. CDR3 sequence (DNA): TGTGCCAGCAACTATGGGGGCACCGGGGAGCTGTTTTTT. Looking up the rest from reference TRBV7-9 and TRBJ2-2 gives the full variable domain: DTGVSQNPRHKITKRGQNVTFRCDPISEHNRLYWYRQTLGQGPEFLTYFQNEAQLEKSRLLSDRFSAERPKGSFSTLEIQRTEQGDSAMYLCASNYGGTGELFFGEGSRLTVL.

With respect to this clone: At one boundary the junction diverges from the germline segment, which might be a read error. V gene TRBV5-4 combines with J gene TRBJ2-7; D gene uncertain. This CDR3 spans 16 amino acids. Per the germline V gene, CDR1 is SGHNT and CDR2 is YYREEE (reference sequence). CDR3 coding DNA: TGCGCCAGCAGCCAAGGTGAAACAAAGAACCCCTACGAGCAGTACTTC. It encodes CASSQGETKNPYEQYF. The variable domain in full, completed from reference TRBV5-4 and TRBJ2-7, reads ETGVTQSPTHLIKTRGQQVTLRCSSQSGHNTVSWYQQALGQGPQFIFQYYREEENGRGNFPPRFSGLQFPNYSSELNVNALELDDSALYLCASSQGETKNPYEQYFGPGTRLTVT.

Within the sample, this clone is medium-sized. The rearrangement links TRBV28 to TRBJ1-1; TRBD1 is a possible D gene (5 bases). V dropped 1 base and J dropped 1 base, with 10 bases sitting between them. CDR3 length: 15 amino acids. Germline values: CDR1 MDHEN, CDR2 SYDVKM. CDR3 sequence: CASSLLTDPNTEAFF. The CDR3 DNA is TGTGCCAGCAGTTTATTGACAGACCCGAACACTGAAGCTTTCTTT.

The chain employs TRBV7-9 and TRBJ2-2; D might be TRBD1 (5 bases). V was cut by 1 base and J by 0 bases, with 9 bases left in between. The CDR3 is made up of 16 amino acids. Looked up from germline, CDR1 is SEHNR and CDR2 is FQNEAQ (reference sequence). The CDR3 DNA reads as TGTGCCAGCAGCTTAGAAGGGGTCGCGAACACCGGGGAGCTGTTTTTT. Translation: CASSLEGVANTGELFF.

The chain carries TRBV10-3 and TRBJ2-2, with a weak D call TRBD1 (5 bases). This CDR3 is built from 15 residues. V gave up 3 bases and J gave up 1 base, with 9 bases separating them. The germline V gene has CDR1 ENHRY and CDR2 SYGVKD. CDR3 sequence: CAISDADRNTGELFF. The CDR3, as DNA: TGTGCCATCAGTGATGCTGACAGGAACACCGGGGAGCTGTTTTTT.

In DNA form, the CDR3 reads TGTGCCAGCAGTTTATATCCCGGGAGTGGCAATGAGCAGTTCTTC. It yields the protein CASSLYPGSGNEQFF. This chain uses TRBV27 with TRBJ2-1, with TRBD2 as a possible D gene (6 bases). The CDR3 covers 15 residues. V lost 1 base to trimming and J lost 6 bases, with 13 bases between them. Germline assignment: CDR1 MNHEY and CDR2 SMNVEV (reference sequence).

Note on this clone: Different DNA sequences within this sample yield the same CDR3. As DNA, the CDR3 is TGTGCCAGTAGTATAAGCGAGAACACTGAAGCTTTCTTT. It translates to CASSISENTEAFF. V is TRBV19 and J is TRBJ1-1; D remains ambiguous. From germline, CDR1 is LNHDA and CDR2 SQIVND (reference sequence). The CDR3 totals 13 residues. V was pared by 2 bases and J by 1 base, with 5 bases between.

V and J are TRBV15 and TRBJ1-5; no definite D call. The CDR3 totals 15 residues. V gave up 0 bases and J gave up 3 bases, with 9 bases separating them. Germline V CDR1 and CDR2: LNHNV, YYDKDF (reference sequence). The CDR3 sequence: CATSREGLINQPQHF. The CDR3, as DNA: TGTGCCACCAGCAGAGAAGGACTGATCAATCAGCCCCAGCATTTT.